This is a list of T cell receptor beta chains from one sample in a study of technical replicates of blood from several donors. TCRdb's copy holds only in-frame clones and misses some; the assay was immunoSEQ multiplex PCR. The table lists about 81,000 clones, about 81% of them singletons, with roughly 3.9% in the top ten. Sequencing was carried out using PBMCs. The source of these receptors is a human donor in good health. Some clones in this sample may be carry-over from other donors' samples. The CDR3 runs from the conserved cysteine through the conserved F or W. D genes are given only for firm matches. Clone size, where shown, is once, few, many, or a class for clones that have expanded.

j_call cdr3_length v_call d_call clone_size cdr3_nt cdr3_aa
TRBJ2-7 16 TRBV18 TRBD1 NA TGTGCCAGCTCACCAGGCGGACAGGGGGGCTCCTACGAGCAGTACTTC CASSPGGQGGSYEQYF
TRBJ1-1 13 TRBV30 TRBD1 NA TGTGCCTGGAGTACGGGACAGGGCGGGAGAGCTTTCTTT CAWSTGQGGRAFF
TRBJ1-5 13 TRBV10-3 NA NA TGTGCCATCAGTGAGTCGGAGGGTCAGCCCCAGCATTTT CAISESEGQPQHF
TRBJ1-1 11 TRBV29-1 TRBD1 few TGCAGCGTTGGACAGGGGAGTGAAGCTTTCTTT CSVGQGSEAFF
TRBJ1-2 14 TRBV6-5 NA NA TGTGCCAGCAGTACCCCGGACAGATGGCATGGCTACACCTTC CASSTPDRWHGYTF
TRBJ2-2 16 TRBV6-6 NA NA TGTGCCAGCAGAACCCGGCAGGGATTGAACACCGGGGAGCTGTTTTTT CASRTRQGLNTGELFF
TRBJ2-5 15 TRBV29-1 TRBD2 NA TGCAGCGCCCCACGGGGGACTAGCGGACAAGAGACCCAGTACTTC CSAPRGTSGQETQYF
TRBJ2-1 22 TRBV7-2 NA NA NA CASSLALWGRVGSGTRYVVGFF
TRBJ2-7 15 TRBV13 TRBD2 few TGTGCCAGCAGCTCGGGACTAGCGGGGGGATCCGAGCAGTACTTC CASSSGLAGGSEQYF
TRBJ1-1 15 TRBV10-3 TRBD1 few TGTGCCATCAGTGAGTCGGACAGGGGGAAGACTGAAGCTTTCTTT CAISESDRGKTEAFF
TRBJ1-5 13 TRBV27 NA NA TGTGCCAGCAAAGGCAGGAACAATCAGCCCCAGCATTTT CASKGRNNQPQHF
TRBJ1-2 13 TRBV19 NA few TGTGCCAGTAGTACTGGAGCCACCTATGGCTACACCTTC CASSTGATYGYTF
TRBJ2-7 13 TRBV5-4 TRBD1 NA TGTGCCAGCAGCTTGTGGGACAGCTACGAGCAGTACTTC CASSLWDSYEQYF
TRBJ2-4 13 TRBV7-8 NA NA TGTGCCAGCAGCTTATCGGACACGATCCTTCAGTACTTC CASSLSDTILQYF
TRBJ2-7 15 TRBV15 NA NA TGTGCCACCAGCAGACTCCCGACTCTGAACTACGAGCAGTACTTC CATSRLPTLNYEQYF
TRBJ2-1 16 TRBV9 TRBD1 NA TGTGCCAGCAGCACCCAGGGACAGGGCTCCTACAATGAGCAGTTCTTC CASSTQGQGSYNEQFF
TRBJ2-7 13 TRBV28 NA NA TGTGCCAGCAGTCCCGGGACACCGTACGAGCAGTACTTC CASSPGTPYEQYF
TRBJ1-2 13 TRBV7-2 NA NA TGTGCCAGCAGAGAGGCGGCCAACTATGGCTACACCTTC CASREAANYGYTF
TRBJ2-7 15 TRBV7-9 TRBD2 NA TGTGCCAGCAGCTCGTCTAGCGGGGGGGCCTACGAGCAGTACTTC CASSSSSGGAYEQYF
TRBJ2-5 12 TRBV5-4 NA few TGTGCCAGCAGCTCCCAGTTAGAGACCCAGTACTTC CASSSQLETQYF
TRBJ1-5 15 TRBV7-2 NA NA TGTGCCAGCAGCTTAGAGTCAGGGGCCAATCAGCCCCAGCATTTT CASSLESGANQPQHF
TRBJ2-1 16 TRBV7-2 NA NA TGTGCCAGCAGCTTACTAGGGGGACAAGGTTACAATGAGCAGTTCTTC CASSLLGGQGYNEQFF
TRBJ1-2 10 TRBV29-1 NA NA TGCAGCGTTGAAGAGCGTGGCTACACCTTC CSVEERGYTF
TRBJ1-1 13 TRBV2 TRBD1 NA TGTGCCAGCAGGGGACAGATGAACACTGAAGCTTTCTTT CASRGQMNTEAFF
TRBJ2-7 14 TRBV5-1 TRBD2 NA TGCGCCAGCACCTTTGGTGGGAGGGCTTACGAGCAGTACTTC CASTFGGRAYEQYF
TRBJ2-2 15 TRBV5-4 NA NA TGTGCCAGCAGCTTGGGACAGAAGAACACCGGGGAGCTGTTTTTT CASSLGQKNTGELFF
TRBJ2-5 15 TRBV4-1 NA medium-sized TGCGCCAGCAGCCAAGTTACTAGCAGCTCAGAGACCCAGTACTTC CASSQVTSSSETQYF